This T cell receptor (beta chain) is drawn from a study of CD8 T cells in Susac syndrome. Reverse transcription used roughly 0.5 to 1 ug RNA and random hexamers. TCRdb recomputed calls from the immunoSEQ multiplex PCR reads with MiXCR, one row per CDR3 protein. This sample carries 77,000 or so distinct CDR3 sequences, less than 95% of them seen once, and the ten largest clones take roughly 0.4%. This CDR3 is 13 amino acids long. Germline trimming cut 4 bases from V and 7 bases from J; bases unmatched to any gene: 6. Negative isolation yielded the CD8+ and CD4+ T cells, while FACS enriched the TEMRA cells.

The source is a human donor with multiple sclerosis. Sample: CD8+ T cells from PBMCs. The gene calls are TRBV12-3 or TRBV12-4 and TRBJ1-2, with 7 positions matching TRBD1. CDR3 coding DNA: TGTGCCAGCAGTTCCGACAGGGCAAGTGGCTACACCTTC. Protein product: CASSSDRASGYTF.